The T cell receptor (beta chain) under discussion was sequenced for a study of Ad26.COV2.S vaccination and SARS-CoV-2 variants. Study-level points and caveats: Reported findings describe substantial breadth in spike-specific CD8+ and CD4+ T cell responses following vaccination.

The treatment was: about 20 received Ad26.COV2.S at low or high dose, single or two shots; 5 received placebo; per-sample allocation not given. Following the first vaccine or placebo injection, samples were taken on day 63. This table comes from immunoSEQ multiplex PCR, and its TCRdb copy is limited to in-frame clones, with some not included. The sample holds under 550,000 clones, around nine tenths seen once. The V gene end was trimmed by 3 bases and the J gene end by 0 bases; junction bases not matched to a gene: 6. CDR1 is MGHRA and CDR2 is YSYEKL in the germline V gene. The CDR3 sequence is 16 residues long. The sample holds one count of this clone. Its cognate antigen is unknown.

Sequenced here: peripheral blood, sampled in a trial of Ad26.COV2.S vaccine versus placebo. This chain joins TRBV4-1 and TRBJ1-1; 8 nucleotides line up with TRBD1. The sequence came from a person between 18 and 59 years old who received the Ad26.COV2.S COVID-19 vaccine or a placebo. The CDR3 nucleotides read TGCGCCAGCAGCCAGGGTAGGACAGGGATGAACACTGAAGCTTTCTTT. This codes for CASSQGRTGMNTEAFF.